This T cell receptor beta chain stems from a study of blood T cell repertoires in COVID-19. Background on the study: T cells, B-cell-depleted T cells, or PBMCs provided the cDNA or gDNA that served as material.

Source study methods: Scientists estimated how many nucleated cells there were by amplifying reference gene primers. Clones were sequenced by immunoSEQ multiplex PCR, and TCRdb holds only the in-frame ones, with some missing. Clone size and V and J calls were adopted from that table, with D and trimming inferred from the DNA. Counted here are fewer than 400,000 clones, under 90% occurring once; the ten biggest clones make up about 4.2%. CDR3 length: 15 amino acids. Germline V gene data show CDR1 as SGDLS and CDR2 as YYNGEE. The trim removed 4 bases at V and 0 bases at J, leaving 7 bases unmatched. The genes are TRBV9 and TRBJ2-7, with 7 bases aligning to TRBD1. The sequencing sample was made of PBMCs or T cells enriched from blood (not recorded which). The receptor's source is a man under 40 who had recovered from COVID-19. CDR3 DNA sequence: TGTGCCAGCAGCTCCCGACAGGGCAGCTCCTACGAGCAGTACTTC. Protein: CASSSRQGSSYEQYF.